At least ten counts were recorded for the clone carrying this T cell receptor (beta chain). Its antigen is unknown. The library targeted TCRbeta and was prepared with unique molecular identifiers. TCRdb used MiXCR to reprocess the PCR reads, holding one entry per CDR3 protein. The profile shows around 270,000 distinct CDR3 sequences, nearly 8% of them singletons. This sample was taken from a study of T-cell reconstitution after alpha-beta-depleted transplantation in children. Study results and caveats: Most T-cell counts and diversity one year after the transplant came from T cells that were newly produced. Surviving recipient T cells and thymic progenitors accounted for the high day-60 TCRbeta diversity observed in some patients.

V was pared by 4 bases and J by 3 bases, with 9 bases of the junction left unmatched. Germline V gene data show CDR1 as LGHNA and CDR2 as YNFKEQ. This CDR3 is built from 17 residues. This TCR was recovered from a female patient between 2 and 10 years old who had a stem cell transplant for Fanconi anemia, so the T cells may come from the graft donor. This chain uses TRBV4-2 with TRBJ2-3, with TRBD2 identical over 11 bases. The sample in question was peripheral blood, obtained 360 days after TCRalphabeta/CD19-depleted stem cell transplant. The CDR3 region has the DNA TGTGCCAGCAGCCCGGGACTAGCGGAACTTAGGACAGATACGCAGTATTTT. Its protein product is CASSPGLAELRTDTQYF.